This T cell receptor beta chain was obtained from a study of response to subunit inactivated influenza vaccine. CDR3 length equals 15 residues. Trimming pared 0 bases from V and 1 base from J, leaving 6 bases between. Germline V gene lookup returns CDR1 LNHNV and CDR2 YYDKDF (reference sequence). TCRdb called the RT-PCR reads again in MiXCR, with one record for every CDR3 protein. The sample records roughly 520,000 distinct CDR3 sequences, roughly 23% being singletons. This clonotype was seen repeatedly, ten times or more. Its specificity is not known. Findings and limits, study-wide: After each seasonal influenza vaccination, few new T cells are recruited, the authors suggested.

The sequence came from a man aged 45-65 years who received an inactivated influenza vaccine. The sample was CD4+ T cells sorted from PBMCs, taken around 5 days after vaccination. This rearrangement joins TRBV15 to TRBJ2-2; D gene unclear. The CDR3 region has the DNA TGTGCCACCAGCAGAGATCTAGGGAACACCGGGGAGCTGTTTTTT. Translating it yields CATSRDLGNTGELFF.